This T cell receptor beta chain was captured by sequencing in a study of blood T cells in healthy people across ages. The study, taken as a whole, reports: With age, beta diversity per million T cells declined roughly linearly, significantly by 30 to 40.

The second PCR ran roughly 6 to 11 cycles with a sample-barcoded 5' primer and J-beta primers. A template-switch adaptor with 12 random nucleotides tagged each cDNA molecule. TCRdb recomputed calls from the 5' RACE reads with MiXCR, one row per CDR3 protein. The sample shows about 1.4 million distinct CDR3 sequences, 59% of them seen only once. Researchers isolated at least 6.5 million PBMCs per sample. Of note for this clonotype: Its antigen is as yet unknown.

Germline V gives CDR1 SQVTM, CDR2 ANQGSEA. This CDR3 contains 12 residues. Trimming shortened V by 3 bases and J by 6 bases, and 11 bases separated the two germline ends. V gene TRBV29-1 combines with J gene TRBJ1-1; D remains unclear. Sequencing input: blood. This receptor was taken from a man between 18 and 29 years old in good health. The CDR3 spells CSVEAESPEAFF. The DNA of the CDR3 is TGCAGCGTTGAGGCAGAGAGCCCTGAAGCTTTCTTT.